These 8 T cell receptor beta chains were sequenced from one sample in a study of neurological immune-mediated disorders (dated by TCRdb to between 2019 and 2020). Read against the paper, the sample's time point label means: longitudinal time-point 3. Libraries were built with 5' RACE. Sequencing used an Illumina HiSeq 2500. In TCRdb, the public reads were trimmed at Q25 with fastp and aligned with MiXCR, with productive beta chains retained. Here each entry gathers all rows of one CDR3 protein and keeps the most common genes and DNA. This sample comprises roughly 53,000 distinct CDR3 sequences, roughly 8% of them detected only once. Together, the top ten hold 1.9% of the sample. Sequencing was performed on PBMCs. These receptors all stem from a middle-aged woman in good health.

This chain uses TRBV12-3 or TRBV12-4 with TRBJ1-4; 8 nucleotides agree with TRBD1. Trimming took 6 bases from V and 4 from J; bases not matched to a gene: 10. This CDR3 is built from 16 residues. The CDR3 region is CASSRGTGGNNEKLFF. CDR3 nucleotides: TGTGCCAGCAGCAGAGGGACAGGTGGCAATAATGAAAAACTGTTTTTT.

This clonotype showed up many times. The rearrangement uses TRBV6-4 and TRBJ1-5; TRBD1 might be the D (5 bases). The CDR3 runs to 16 residues. Germline V gene data show CDR1 as MRHNA and CDR2 as SNTAGT. Trimming cost V 3 bases and J 2 bases, with 14 bases left between them. In DNA form, the CDR3 reads TGTGCCAGCAGTGAATTCAGGGAGCATCGCAATCAGCCCCAGCATTTT. This translates into CASSEFREHRNQPQHF.

This clonotype was recorded many times. J is TRBJ1-1 and V is TRBV4-1, with unresolved D. Germline V gives CDR1 MGHRA, CDR2 YSYEKL. Trimming pared 8 bases from V and 1 base from J, leaving 5 bases between. The CDR3 has 11 amino acids. CDR3 region: CASRKNTEAFF. The CDR3 region has the DNA TGCGCCAGCCGGAAGAACACTGAAGCTTTCTTT.

This clonotype was picked up many times. V is TRBV7-2 and J is TRBJ2-7; 8 bases agree with TRBD1. J lost 2 bases, V lost 3 bases, and 3 bases had no gene match. The CDR3 covers 14 residues. The germline V gene has CDR1 SGHTA and CDR2 FQGNSA. The CDR3 reads CASSFRDRTYEQYF. As DNA, the CDR3 is TGTGCCAGCAGCTTCCGGGACAGGACCTACGAGCAGTACTTC.

This clonotype has a handful of counts. The rearrangement uses TRBV9 and TRBJ1-1; the D gene is possibly TRBD1 (5 bases). The CDR3 runs 15 residues. Trimming stripped 0 bases from V and 2 bases from J, with 11 bases between. Germline V gene sequence: CDR1 SGDLS, CDR2 YYNGEE. CDR3 amino acids: CASSVGGGGNTEAFF. The CDR3 nucleotides read TGTGCCAGCAGCGTAGGGGGTGGGGGAAACACTGAAGCTTTCTTT.

This clonotype was observed many times. The chain recombines TRBV15 with TRBJ2-6; D remains unclear. This CDR3 spans 16 amino acids. The V gene lost 7 bases and the J gene lost 0 bases, with 13 bases spanning the gap. Germline CDR1 and CDR2: LNHNV and YYDKDF (reference sequence). This chain's CDR3 is CATTLGLDSGANVLTF. CDR3 nucleotides: TGTGCCACCACACTGGGTCTGGACTCTGGGGCCAACGTCCTGACTTTC.

This clonotype was detected many times. V is TRBV24-1 and J is TRBJ2-3; 8 bases match TRBD1. Germline V gene lookup returns CDR1 KGHDR and CDR2 SFDVKD. V was pared by 4 bases and J by 3 bases, with 5 bases of the junction left unmatched. CDR3 length: 15 residues. The CDR3 loop reads CATSDRDRQTDTQYF. The CDR3 DNA follows: TGTGCCACCAGTGACCGGGACAGGCAGACAGATACGCAGTATTTT.

This clonotype was found many times. V gene TRBV5-6 combines with J gene TRBJ2-7; TRBD2 matches at 7 bases. V dropped 7 bases and J dropped 7; count of bases not matched to a gene: 8. Germline V gives CDR1 SGHDT, CDR2 YYEEEE. The CDR3 is made up of 12 amino acids. CDR3 coding DNA: TGTGCCAGCTGGGAGGGAAATGAGGAGCAGTACTTC. Protein product: CASWEGNEEQYF.